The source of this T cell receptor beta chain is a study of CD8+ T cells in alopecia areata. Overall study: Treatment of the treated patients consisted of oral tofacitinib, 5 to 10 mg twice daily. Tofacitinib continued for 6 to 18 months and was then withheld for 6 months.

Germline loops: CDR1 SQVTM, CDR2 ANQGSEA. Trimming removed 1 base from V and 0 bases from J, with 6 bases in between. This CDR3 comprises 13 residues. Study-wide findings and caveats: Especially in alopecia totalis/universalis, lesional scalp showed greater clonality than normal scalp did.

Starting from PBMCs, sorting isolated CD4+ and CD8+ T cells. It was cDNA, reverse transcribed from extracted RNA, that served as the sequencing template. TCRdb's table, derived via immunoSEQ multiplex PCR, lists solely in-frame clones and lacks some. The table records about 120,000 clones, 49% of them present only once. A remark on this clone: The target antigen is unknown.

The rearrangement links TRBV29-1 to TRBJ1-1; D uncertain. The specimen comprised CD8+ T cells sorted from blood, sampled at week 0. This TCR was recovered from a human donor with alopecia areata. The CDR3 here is CSVEGELNTEAFF. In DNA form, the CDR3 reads TGCAGCGTTGAAGGTGAGCTGAACACTGAAGCTTTCTTT.